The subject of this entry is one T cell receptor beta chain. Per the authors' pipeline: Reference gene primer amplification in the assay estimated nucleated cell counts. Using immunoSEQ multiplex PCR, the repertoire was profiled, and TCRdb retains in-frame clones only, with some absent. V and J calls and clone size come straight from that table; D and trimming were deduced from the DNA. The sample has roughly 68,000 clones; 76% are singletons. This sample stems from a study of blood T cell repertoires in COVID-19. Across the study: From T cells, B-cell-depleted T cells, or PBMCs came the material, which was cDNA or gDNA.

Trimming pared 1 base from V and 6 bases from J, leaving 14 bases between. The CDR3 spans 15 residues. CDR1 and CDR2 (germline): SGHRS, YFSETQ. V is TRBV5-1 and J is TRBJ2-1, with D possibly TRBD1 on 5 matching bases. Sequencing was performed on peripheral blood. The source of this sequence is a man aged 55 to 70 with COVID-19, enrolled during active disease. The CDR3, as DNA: TGCGCCAGCAGCTTGACCACCACAGGCTTCAATGAGCAGTTCTTC. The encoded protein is CASSLTTTGFNEQFF.